Listed below are T cell receptor beta chains from one sample, sequenced in a study of graft-versus-host responses after intestinal transplantation. Antigens of these TCRs are unknown. Repertoires were generated with immunoSEQ multiplex PCR, while TCRdb's copy carries only in-frame clones and drops some. Among approximately 82,000 clones listed, approximately 92% were seen once. This sample comprised unstimulated CD8+ T cells sorted from spleen or lymph node cells, obtained before transplant. Every receptor here comes from a human donor who was the organ donor for an intestinal transplant. Each CDR3 is given with its conserved first and last residue. A D gene is named only where the DNA matches it firmly. Clone size appears in some rows only: once, few, many, or a class for an expanded clone.

D gene,clone size,J gene,V gene,CDR3 protein,CDR3 DNA
TRBD1,-,TRBJ2-1,TRBV5-4,CASSGTGTARPRLYNEQFF,TGTGCCAGCAGCGGGACCGGGACAGCCCGCCCCAGGCTTTACAATGAGCAGTTCTTC
TRBD2,-,TRBJ2-1,TRBV29-1,CSVEPSGMYNEQFF,TGCAGCGTTGAGCCTAGCGGGATGTACAATGAGCAGTTCTTC
-,-,TRBJ2-2,TRBV5-6,CASSPENTGELFF,TGTGCCAGCAGCCCAGAGAACACCGGGGAGCTGTTTTTT
-,-,TRBJ2-7,TRBV7-9,CASSLVAREQYF,TGTGCCAGCAGCTTAGTTGCTCGGGAGCAGTACTTC
-,few,TRBJ1-6,TRBV6-5,CASSYSRSYNSPLHF,TGTGCCAGCAGTTACAGCCGCTCCTATAATTCACCCCTCCACTTT
TRBD2,-,TRBJ2-7,TRBV7-9,CASSPGLAGGFISYEQYF,TGTGCCAGCAGCCCGGGACTAGCGGGAGGCTTTATCTCCTACGAGCAGTACTTC
-,few,TRBJ2-2,TRBV6-5,CASSSTGAGVAGELFF,TGTGCCAGCAGTTCGACCGGGGCAGGGGTGGCCGGGGAGCTGTTTTTT
TRBD1,-,TRBJ2-1,TRBV27,CASSSGQGLNEQFF,TGTGCCAGCAGTTCGGGACAGGGGCTCAATGAGCAGTTCTTC
-,-,TRBJ1-2,TRBV30,CAWRGVGYTF,TGTGCCTGGAGAGGGGTGGGCTACACCTTC
-,-,TRBJ1-2,TRBV5-5,CASSLVGALSVAF,TGTGCCAGCAGCTTGGTAGGGGCCCTCAGCGTGGCCTTC
-,-,TRBJ2-7,TRBV27,CASSGGRELPYEQYF,TGTGCCAGCTCCGGGGGGCGGGAGCTTCCCTACGAGCAGTACTTC
TRBD2,-,TRBJ2-7,TRBV9,CASSPHPAGGDEQYF,TGTGCCAGCAGCCCACACCCAGCGGGAGGGGACGAGCAGTACTTC
-,few,TRBJ2-7,TRBV19,CASSRPCEQYF,TGTGCCAGTAGTAGGCCTTGCGAGCAGTACTTC
-,-,TRBJ2-2,TRBV13,CASSFGPGAFGELFF,TGTGCCAGCAGCTTCGGCCCAGGGGCCTTCGGGGAGCTGTTTTTT
TRBD2,-,TRBJ2-7,TRBV28,CASSFTSASYEQYF,TGTGCCAGCAGTTTTACTAGCGCCTCCTACGAGCAGTACTTC
-,-,TRBJ2-5,TRBV5-6,CASSFGQQETQYF,TGTGCCAGCAGCTTTGGGCAGCAAGAGACCCAGTACTTC
TRBD2,-,TRBJ2-2,TRBV7-8,CASSQLAYTGELFF,TGTGCCAGCAGCCAACTAGCGTACACCGGGGAGCTGTTTTTT
-,-,TRBJ2-7,TRBV19,CASGPGSSYEQYF,TGTGCCAGTGGCCCAGGGTCCTCCTACGAGCAGTACTTC
-,few,TRBJ1-1,TRBV28,CASSFWPQATEAFF,TGTGCCAGCAGTTTTTGGCCACAGGCCACTGAAGCTTTCTTT
-,once,TRBJ2-1,TRBV11-2,CASSLGTIYNEQFF,TGTGCCAGCAGCTTAGGGACTATCTACAATGAGCAGTTCTTC
-,-,TRBJ2-3,TRBV19,CATSQGTTYTDTQYF,TGTGCCACCTCCCAGGGCACGACCTACACAGATACGCAGTATTTT
TRBD2,-,TRBJ2-3,TRBV15,CATSRAREGDTDTQYF,TGTGCCACCAGCAGAGCGCGGGAGGGGGACACAGATACGCAGTATTTT
TRBD2,-,TRBJ2-3,TRBV2,CASSEWASGGTDTQYF,TGTGCCAGCAGTGAATGGGCTAGCGGGGGCACAGATACGCAGTATTTT
-,-,TRBJ2-3,TRBV5-6,CASSSARSFDTQYF,TGTGCCAGCAGCTCGGCGAGGAGTTTTGATACGCAGTATTTT
-,-,TRBJ2-7,TRBV2,CASSSGRLTYEQYF,TGTGCCAGCAGTAGCGGCCGATTAACCTACGAGCAGTACTTC
-,few,TRBJ2-2,TRBV9,CASSVEAWTGELFF,TGTGCCAGCAGCGTCGAAGCGTGGACCGGGGAGCTGTTTTTT
TRBD2,-,TRBJ2-3,TRBV9,CASSVGRGTSGGPTTDTQYF,TGTGCCAGCAGCGTAGGAAGGGGGACTAGCGGGGGCCCCACCACAGATACGCAGTATTTT
-,-,TRBJ1-2,TRBV6-5,CASSYRVPSYGYTF,TGTGCCAGCAGTTACAGAGTACCCTCCTATGGCTACACCTTC
-,-,TRBJ1-2,TRBV6-5,CASSLLSSGAGYTF,TGTGCCAGCAGTTTACTCAGTTCGGGTGCTGGCTACACCTTC
TRBD2,-,TRBJ2-2,TRBV7-3,CASSPSGSGGTGELFF,TGTGCCAGCAGCCCCTCAGGCAGCGGGGGGACCGGGGAGCTGTTTTTT
TRBD2,-,TRBJ2-4,TRBV5-6,CASSPLGLAVQYF,TGTGCCAGCAGCCCGCTCGGACTAGCGGTTCAGTACTTC
TRBD1,-,TRBJ1-1,TRBV27,CASSLDRTSEAFF,TGTGCCAGCAGTTTGGACAGGACTTCCGAAGCTTTCTTT
-,-,TRBJ2-3,TRBV6-4,CASSEWEGTDTQYF,TGTGCCAGCAGTGAGTGGGAGGGCACAGATACGCAGTATTTT
-,once,TRBJ2-7,TRBV11-2,CASSLGQDLSYEQYF,TGTGCCAGCAGCTTAGGACAGGACCTCTCCTACGAGCAGTACTTC
TRBD1,-,TRBJ2-7,TRBV19,CASSGGQSAPSYEQYF,TGTGCCAGTAGTGGGGGACAGTCGGCGCCCTCCTACGAGCAGTACTTC
-,-,TRBJ1-2,TRBV6-5,CASSYESGAIHGYTF,TGTGCCAGCAGTTACGAATCGGGAGCAATCCATGGCTACACCTTC
-,-,TRBJ2-1,TRBV7-8,CASSLSQGHNEQFF,TGTGCCAGCAGCTTATCCCAGGGGCACAATGAGCAGTTCTTC
-,-,TRBJ2-5,TRBV14,CASSRYGQPQETQYF,TGTGCCAGCAGCCGATATGGACAGCCCCAAGAGACCCAGTACTTC
-,-,TRBJ2-1,TRBV27,CASSLLVGSTHNEQFF,TGTGCCAGCAGTTTATTGGTCGGTAGCACACACAATGAGCAGTTCTTC
TRBD2,once,TRBJ2-2,TRBV19,CASRRTSGLTGELFF,TGTGCCAGTAGAAGGACTAGCGGACTTACCGGGGAGCTGTTTTTT
TRBD2,-,TRBJ2-1,TRBV9,CASSEYPGGALNEQFF,TGTGCCAGCAGCGAGTACCCCGGGGGGGCCCTCAATGAGCAGTTCTTC
-,-,TRBJ2-7,TRBV5-1,CASSLDREQPTYEQYF,TGCGCCAGCAGCTTGGACCGGGAGCAGCCCACCTACGAGCAGTACTTC
TRBD1,-,TRBJ2-7,TRBV28,CASSFRDSPYEQYF,TGTGCCAGCAGTTTTAGGGACAGTCCCTACGAGCAGTACTTC
TRBD2,-,TRBJ2-7,TRBV28,CASSLLAGEHEQYF,TGTGCCAGCAGCCTACTAGCGGGAGAACACGAGCAGTACTTC
-,-,TRBJ1-1,TRBV27,CASSFHYSSPAFF,TGTGCCAGCAGTTTTCATTATAGCTCGCCAGCTTTCTTT
-,-,TRBJ1-2,TRBV29-1,CSVPDSNYGYTF,TGCAGCGTCCCGGACAGTAACTATGGCTACACCTTC
TRBD2,-,TRBJ2-1,TRBV29-1,CSVEDGEREFEQFF,TGCAGCGTTGAAGATGGGGAGCGGGAGTTTGAGCAGTTCTTC
-,-,TRBJ1-3,TRBV4-1,CASSPWDIGNTIYF,TGCGCCAGCAGCCCCTGGGACATCGGAAACACCATATATTTT
TRBD2,-,TRBJ2-5,TRBV4-1,CASSLSPGLAGGIGETQYF,TGCGCCAGCAGCCTCTCCCCGGGGCTAGCGGGGGGGATTGGAGAGACCCAGTACTTC
-,-,TRBJ2-1,TRBV5-4,CASSFGGEQFF,TGTGCCAGCAGCTTTGGCGGTGAGCAGTTCTTC
-,-,TRBJ2-1,TRBV19,CASSIDIRSDEQFF,TGTGCCAGTAGTATAGATATTCGGAGCGATGAGCAGTTCTTC
-,-,TRBJ1-5,TRBV27,CASSLQGQPQHF,TGTGCCAGCAGTTTACAGGGACAGCCCCAGCATTTT
-,-,TRBJ2-3,TRBV5-5,CASSFRLQRDTQYF,TGTGCCAGCAGCTTCAGACTTCAGCGAGATACGCAGTATTTT
-,-,TRBJ2-1,TRBV7-9,CASSLAPGYNEQFF,TGTGCCAGCAGCTTAGCCCCCGGTTACAATGAGCAGTTCTTC
-,-,TRBJ2-1,TRBV19,CASKTGGNEQFF,TGTGCCAGTAAGACAGGTGGGAATGAGCAGTTCTTC